One sample yielded the 10 T cell receptor beta chains listed below, sequenced in a study of PD-1 blockade in classical Hodgkin lymphoma. Clones were sequenced by immunoSEQ multiplex PCR, and TCRdb holds only the in-frame ones, with some missing. The sample lists roughly 14,000 clones; around 83% were seen once. All patients relapsed after autologous stem cell transplantation, and brentuximab vedotin exposure varied. The sample was peripheral blood mononuclear cells (PBMCs), taken at baseline. These receptors all come from a human donor with classical Hodgkin lymphoma.

This clone showed up just a few times. J is TRBJ2-7 and V is TRBV7-2, with 7 nucleotides matching TRBD1. The CDR3 runs 14 residues. V lost 5 bases to trimming and J lost 2 bases; unmatched junction nucleotides: 6. Germline V gene data show CDR1 as SGHTA and CDR2 as FQGNSA. The CDR3 DNA is TGTGCCAGCAGCCTGACAGGGAAACCCTACGAGCAGTACTTC. It translates to CASSLTGKPYEQYF. Variable domain in full (rest from reference TRBV7-2 and TRBJ2-7): GAGVSQSPSNKVTEKGKDVELRCDPISGHTALYWYRQSLGQGLEFLIYFQGNSAPDKSGLPSDRFSAERTGGSVSTLTIQRTQQEDSAVYLCASSLTGKPYEQYFGPGTRLTVT.

This sequence joins TRBV18 and TRBJ1-1; D ambiguous. The V end lost 2 bases, the J end lost 1 base, and 17 bases lay between the germline ends. The germline CDR1 and CDR2 sequences are KGHSH and LQKENI. The CDR3 runs to 17 residues. The CDR3 bases are TGTGCCAGCTCACCAAGGAAGAGATCATCGGAGAACACTGAAGCTTTCTTT. Its protein is CASSPRKRSSENTEAFF.

The chain is built from TRBV7-9 and TRBJ1-1; D unclear. Germline CDR1 and CDR2: SEHNR and FQNEAQ (reference sequence). Trimming pared 7 bases from V and 0 bases from J, leaving 6 bases between. The CDR3 runs to 12 residues. CDR3 sequence reads: CASKAVNTEAFF. Written as DNA, the CDR3 is TGTGCCAGCAAGGCGGTGAACACTGAAGCTTTCTTT.

This chain links TRBV7-3 with TRBJ1-2, with a weak D call TRBD1 (6 bases). The CDR3 runs to 13 residues. V lost 2 bases and J lost 4, with 8 bases in between. CDR1 and CDR2 (germline): SGHTA, FQGTGA. The CDR3 DNA is TGTGCCAGCAGCTTAGAAGGGGGCTATGGCTACACCTTC. This sequence encodes CASSLEGGYGYTF.

The chain recombines TRBV5-4 with TRBJ2-5; possibly TRBD2 for D (6 bases). The germline V and J ends were trimmed by 2 bases and 5 bases, with 19 bases remaining between them. Germline values: CDR1 SGHNT, CDR2 YYREEE (reference sequence). The CDR3 spans 16 residues. This CDR3 reads CASSFPSGVDGETQYF. The CDR3 DNA is TGTGCCAGCAGCTTCCCATCGGGGGTCGACGGGGAGACCCAGTACTTC.

J is TRBJ2-7 and V is TRBV28, with TRBD1 matching 9 bases. The length of the CDR3 is 15 residues. Per the germline V gene, CDR1 is MDHEN and CDR2 is SYDVKM. J was trimmed by 3 bases and V by 6 bases; bases with no gene match: 9. In DNA, the CDR3 is TGTGCCAGCAGAGACTTGGACAGGGGTCACTACGAGCAGTACTTC. Translated, it gives CASRDLDRGHYEQYF.

A single count supports this clone. CDR3 coding DNA: TGTGCCAGCAGCTTCCTTAACAGGGGGCATGGCTACACCTTC. Residues: CASSFLNRGHGYTF. This sequence joins TRBV7-2 and TRBJ1-2; the match to TRBD1 covers 9 bases. CDR1 SGHTA and CDR2 FQGNSA come from the germline V gene. CDR3 length equals 14 residues. The V gene end was trimmed by 3 bases and the J gene end by 6 bases; junction bases not matched to a gene: 5.

This sequence joins TRBV6-1 and TRBJ2-5, with TRBD2 identical over 8 bases. The germline V gene has CDR1 MNHNS and CDR2 SASEGT. J was trimmed by 5 bases and V by 2 bases; bases with no gene match: 4. This CDR3 region has 14 residues. The CDR3 sequence: CASSEWTGGETQYF. The DNA for the CDR3 is TGTGCCAGCAGTGAATGGACGGGGGGGGAGACCCAGTACTTC.

The chain combines TRBV5-6 with TRBJ2-5; D is perhaps TRBD2 (5 bases). The CDR3 runs 15 residues. V was trimmed by 3 bases and J by 5 bases, leaving 17 bases between them. The V gene's germline CDR1 is SGHDT and CDR2 YYEEEE. CDR3 region: CASSSLDRSGETQYF. The CDR3, as DNA: TGTGCCAGCAGCTCCTTGGACCGTTCGGGGGAGACCCAGTACTTC.

The genes are TRBV2 and TRBJ1-2; D gene unclear. CDR1 is SNHLY and CDR2 is FYNNEI in the germline V gene. V lost 3 bases and J lost 5, with 7 bases in between. The CDR3 runs 12 residues. DNA for the CDR3: TGTGCCAGCAGTGATCCGCCATATGGCTACACCTTC. As protein: CASSDPPYGYTF.